The 20 T cell receptor beta chains presented below share a single source sample, sequenced in a study of shared clonotypes between healthy human individuals. Repertoires were generated with immunoSEQ multiplex PCR, while TCRdb's copy carries only in-frame clones and drops some. Among about 470,000 clones listed, around 79% were seen once. The sample consisted of PBMCs. The source of these receptors is a woman aged 40 to 49 in good health. Some clones in this sample may be carry-over from other donors' samples.

This clone was seen a handful of times. This CDR3 reads CASTPGGSGANVLTF. The CDR3 nucleotides are TGCGCCAGCACCCCAGGGGGCTCTGGGGCCAACGTCCTGACTTTC. The chain uses TRBV5-1 and TRBJ2-6; TRBD1 matches 7 bases. Germline V gene data show CDR1 as SGHRS and CDR2 as YFSETQ. CDR3 size: 15 residues. Trimming removed 6 bases from V and 0 bases from J; junction bases left unmatched: 3. Combining the CDR3 with reference TRBV5-1 and TRBJ2-6 gives the whole variable domain KAGVTQTPRYLIKTRGQQVTLSCSPISGHRSVSWYQQTPGQGLQFLFEYFSETQRNKGNFPGRFSGRQFSNSRSEMNVSTLELGDSALYLCASTPGGSGANVLTFGAGSRLTVL.

The chain recombines TRBV5-1 with TRBJ2-2; 9 positions agree with TRBD2. Per the germline V gene, CDR1 is SGHRS and CDR2 is YFSETQ. The CDR3 runs to 15 residues. V trimming: 6 bases; J trimming: 0 bases; junction bases outside the gene matches: 3. The CDR3 is CASTAGGANTGELFF. CDR3 sequence (DNA): TGCGCCAGCACTGCGGGAGGGGCGAACACCGGGGAGCTGTTTTTT.

The genes are TRBV7-9 and TRBJ2-7, with 8 bases identical to TRBD2. The V segment lost 5 bases and the J segment 5 bases; nucleotides outside the gene matches: 8. This CDR3 is 14 amino acids long. Per the germline V gene, CDR1 is SEHNR and CDR2 is FQNEAQ (reference sequence). CDR3 coding DNA: TGTGCCAGCAGCCAGAGCGGGAGTATGAACGAGCAGTACTTC. Protein sequence: CASSQSGSMNEQYF.

This chain uses TRBV5-4 with TRBJ2-7; 10 nucleotides match TRBD2. CDR3 size: 16 residues. The germline CDR1 and CDR2 sequences are SGHNT and YYREEE (reference sequence). With V trimmed by 4 bases and J by 1 base, 8 bases remained unmatched. CDR3 sequence (DNA): TGTGCCAGCAGCACCGGACTAGCGGACCGATCCTACGAGCAGTACTTC. Translated: CASSTGLADRSYEQYF.

This clone was seen only a few times. The genes are TRBV30 and TRBJ2-1; a weak D match, TRBD1 (5 bases). From germline, CDR1 is GTSNPN and CDR2 SVGIG (reference sequence). The CDR3 is 13 residues long. Trimming took off 3 bases at V and 2 bases at J, with 8 bases between the two ends. CDR3 sequence reads: CAWSDSPYNEQFF. CDR3 nucleotides: TGTGCCTGGAGCGACAGTCCCTACAATGAGCAGTTCTTC. The variable domain in full, completed from reference TRBV30 and TRBJ2-1, reads SQTIHQWPATLVQPVGSPLSLECTVEGTSNPNLYWYRQAAGRGLQLLFYSVGIGQISSEVPQNLSASRPQDRQFILSSKKLLLSDSGFYLCAWSDSPYNEQFFGPGTRLTVL.

This clone was seen more than once but under ten times. The J gene is TRBJ2-1, the V gene TRBV27, with TRBD2 as a possible D gene (5 bases). Germline V gene data show CDR1 as MNHEY and CDR2 as SMNVEV (reference sequence). With 5 bases removed from V and 3 bases from J, the gap between germline ends came to 17 bases. This CDR3 has 16 amino acids. CDR3: CASSPALAVYYNEQFF. CDR3 DNA: TGTGCCAGCAGTCCTGCCCTAGCTGTTTACTACAATGAGCAGTTCTTC.

This chain links TRBV6-5 with TRBJ2-7; D assignment may be TRBD1 or TRBD2 (7 bases each). With 9 bases removed from V and 2 bases from J, the gap between germline ends came to 17 bases. This CDR3 is 14 amino acids long. CDR1 is MNHEY and CDR2 is SVGAGI in the germline V gene. CDR3 sequence: CASKGASGPYEQYF. CDR3 DNA: TGTGCCAGTAAGGGGGCTAGCGGTCCCTACGAGCAGTACTTC.

The sample holds a few counts of this clone. The chain couples TRBV15 to TRBJ2-1; D remains unclear. Germline V CDR1 and CDR2: LNHNV, YYDKDF (reference sequence). This CDR3 has 13 residues. V dropped 7 bases and J dropped 5 bases, with 12 bases sitting between them. CDR3 loop: CATTKSFDNEQFF. CDR3 DNA sequence: TGTGCCACCACTAAATCCTTCGACAATGAGCAGTTCTTC.

As for this clone: Other DNA sequences in the same sample also yield this CDR3. This rearrangement joins TRBV11-3 to TRBJ2-5; D perhaps matches TRBD1 (8 bases). CDR1 and CDR2 from the germline V gene are SGHNT and YENEEA. Trimming shortened V by 5 bases and J by 5 bases, and 27 bases separated the two germline ends. The CDR3 contains 18 residues. Here the CDR3 reads CASSLGQGAGAGDETQYF. The DNA for the CDR3 is TGTGCCAGCAGCCTTGGCCAGGGGGCCGGTGCGGGGGATGAGACCCAGTACTTC.

This chain uses TRBV18 with TRBJ2-2; TRBD2 is a possible D gene (6 bases). V was clipped by 1 base and J by 5 bases, with 11 bases between them. CDR1 is KGHSH, CDR2 LQKENI, per germline. The CDR3 spans 15 residues. The CDR3: CASSPRRGRTGELFF. CDR3 DNA: TGTGCCAGCTCACCACGGAGGGGAAGGACCGGGGAGCTGTTTTTT.

J is TRBJ2-1 and V is TRBV10-3; 11 nucleotides agree with TRBD1. Germline assignment: CDR1 ENHRY and CDR2 SYGVKD. J gave up 7 bases and V 2 bases, and 10 bases lay outside the gene matches. The CDR3 consists of 17 residues. As DNA, the CDR3 is TGTGCCATCAGTGAGCCCGCCGGGACAGGGGGGAGTAATGAGCAGTTCTTC. Translating it yields CAISEPAGTGGSNEQFF.

The chain combines TRBV11-2 with TRBJ2-1; 9 positions agree with TRBD2. The CDR3 spans 13 residues. The germline CDR1 and CDR2 sequences are SGHAT and FQNNGV. Trimming took 5 bases from V and 9 from J; bases not matched to a gene: 5. The CDR3 spells CASSRGLAGEQFF. In DNA form, the CDR3 reads TGTGCCAGCAGCCGGGGACTAGCTGGTGAGCAGTTCTTC. Full variable domain (remainder filled in from reference TRBV11-2 and TRBJ2-1): EAGVAQSPRYKIIEKRQSVAFWCNPISGHATLYWYQQILGQGPKLLIQFQNNGVVDDSQLPKDRFSAERLKGVDSTLKIQPAKLEDSAVYLCASSRGLAGEQFFGPGTRLTVL.

The CDR3 protein is CASSELAGNRNEQFF. The CDR3 DNA sequence: TGTGCCAGCAGTGAACTAGCGGGAAATAGGAATGAGCAGTTCTTC. This sequence joins TRBV2 and TRBJ2-1, with 9 nucleotides matching TRBD2. Germline trimming cut 2 bases from V and 7 bases from J; bases unmatched to any gene: 6. The CDR3 totals 15 residues. Looked up from germline, CDR1 is SNHLY and CDR2 is FYNNEI.

V is TRBV9 and J is TRBJ2-7; TRBD2 matches 7 bases. The V gene end was trimmed by 4 bases and the J gene end by 3 bases; junction bases not matched to a gene: 10. CDR1 and CDR2 from the germline V gene are SGDLS and YYNGEE. This CDR3 comprises 15 residues. The CDR3 DNA reads as TGTGCCAGCAGCTTCCAGCCCGGGACTAACTACGAGCAGTACTTC. Its translation: CASSFQPGTNYEQYF.

This chain links TRBV5-1 with TRBJ2-5; D remains ambiguous. V was clipped by 2 bases and J by 2 bases, with 10 bases between them. Germline V CDR1 and CDR2: SGHRS, YFSETQ. The CDR3 runs 14 residues. CDR3 sequence: CASSFATDQETQYF. In DNA form, the CDR3 reads TGCGCCAGCAGCTTTGCCACAGATCAAGAGACCCAGTACTTC.

The chain combines TRBV19 with TRBJ2-3, with 12 bases matching TRBD2. The germline V gene encodes CDR1 LNHDA and CDR2 SQIVND (reference sequence). J gave up 9 bases and V 6 bases, and 10 bases lay outside the gene matches. This CDR3 comprises 15 residues. CDR3 residues: CASRGLAGTHSTQYF. As DNA, the CDR3 is TGTGCCAGTAGAGGACTAGCGGGGACGCATTCCACGCAGTATTTT.

The rearrangement uses TRBV9 and TRBJ2-7, with D perhaps matching TRBD2 (6 bases). Per the germline V gene, CDR1 is SGDLS and CDR2 is YYNGEE. The CDR3 runs to 13 residues. The V and J ends lost 6 bases and 9 bases respectively, with 19 bases between them. DNA of the CDR3: TGTGCCAGCACCCCTATGATTGGAGGGGCGCAGTACTTC. Amino acid sequence: CASTPMIGGAQYF.

The table lists this clone with a count of one. Here the CDR3 reads CASSLWGAGETQYF. In DNA, the CDR3 is TGTGCCAGCAGTCTTTGGGGGGCAGGGGAGACCCAGTACTTC. This chain links TRBV5-6 with TRBJ2-5; either TRBD1 or TRBD2 may supply D (6 bases each). The CDR3 spans 14 residues. Germline V lookup: CDR1 SGHDT, CDR2 YYEEEE. V dropped 5 bases and J dropped 5 bases, with 16 bases sitting between them.

The chain couples TRBV7-7 to TRBJ2-5; maybe TRBD1 (6 bases). CDR1 is SSHAT, CDR2 FNYEAQ, per germline (reference sequence). V lost 3 bases, J lost 2 bases, and 10 bases lay in between. This CDR3 is built from 14 residues. The CDR3, as DNA: TGTGCCAGCAGCTTGTCCAGGGGACAAGAGACCCAGTACTTC. Its protein product is CASSLSRGQETQYF.

In DNA, the CDR3 is TGTGCCACCAAAGAACACCGTAGCAATCAGCCCCAGCATTTT. Its translation: CATKEHRSNQPQHF. The J gene is TRBJ1-5, the V gene TRBV6-5; D is uncertain. With 10 bases removed from V and 0 bases from J, the gap between germline ends came to 13 bases. Germline CDR1 MNHEY, CDR2 SVGAGI. The CDR3 is 14 residues long.